A selection of T cell receptor beta chains follows, all from one sample in a study of CD8 T cells in ankylosing spondylitis. TCRdb itself ran the 5' RACE reads through MiXCR, one entry per CDR3 protein. The sample consists of 750,000 to 850,000 distinct CDR3 sequences, about 12% of them appearing once. The sequenced sample consisted of blood, either unsorted or a sorted T cell fraction (not recorded which). The receptors come from a male donor with ankylosing spondylitis. CDR3s include the opening cysteine and the closing phenylalanine or tryptophan. A D gene is named only where the DNA matches it firmly. Expanded clones get a size class; other rows say once, few or many, or leave the size out.

D	J	size	V	CDR3	DNA
TRBD1	TRBJ2-7	few	TRBV6-5	CASSYSETGYSYEQYF	TGTGCCAGCAGTTACTCAGAGACAGGGTACTCCTACGAGCAGTACTTC
-	TRBJ2-5	-	TRBV2	CASSERGEETQYF	TGTGCCAGCAGTGAAAGGGGGGAAGAGACCCAGTACTTC
-	TRBJ2-2	-	TRBV20-1	CSARDGIGANTGELFF	TGCAGTGCTAGAGATGGGATCGGGGCGAACACCGGGGAGCTGTTTTTT
-	TRBJ2-2	many	TRBV12-3/TRBV12-4	CASSLSGRTGELFF	TGTGCCAGCAGTTTGAGTGGAAGGACCGGGGAGCTGTTTTTT
-	TRBJ2-5	-	TRBV15	CATSFGTGETQYF	TGTGCCACCAGCTTCGGGACTGGGGAGACCCAGTACTTC
-	TRBJ2-1	-	TRBV6-1	CATTMTEWSYNEQFF	TGTGCCACCACAATGACAGAGTGGTCCTACAATGAGCAGTTCTTC
TRBD2	TRBJ2-1	-	TRBV27	CASSLSAGVGNEQFF	TGTGCCAGCAGCCTATCCGCGGGGGTAGGCAATGAGCAGTTCTTC
TRBD1	TRBJ1-1	many	TRBV29-1	CSVLQGSDTEAFF	TGCAGCGTGTTACAGGGGTCCGACACTGAAGCTTTCTTT
-	TRBJ2-3	many	TRBV6-5	CASSPLGYTQYF	TGTGCCAGCAGTCCCCTGGGATATACGCAGTATTTT
TRBD2	TRBJ2-5	-	TRBV20-1	CSAPRRGGETQYF	TGCAGTGCTCCACGGCGGGGGGGGGAGACCCAGTACTTC
TRBD2	TRBJ2-7	few	TRBV18	CASSPRVGTSGSEQYF	TGTGCCAGCTCACCACGGGTAGGGACTAGCGGCTCCGAGCAGTACTTC
-	TRBJ1-2	-	TRBV28	CASSRRQIHYGYTF	TGTGCCAGCAGCCGTCGCCAGATACACTATGGCTACACCTTC
-	TRBJ2-2	-	TRBV5-1	CASSSRPESSTGELFF	TGCGCCAGCAGCTCCCGACCGGAGTCGAGCACCGGGGAGCTGTTTTTT
TRBD2	TRBJ2-3	-	TRBV5-1	CASSFSGGEDTQYF	TGCGCCAGCAGTTTTAGCGGGGGGGAAGATACGCAGTATTTT
-	TRBJ2-5	-	TRBV15	CATSRGNTQETQYF	TGTGCCACCAGCCGAGGGAACACCCAAGAGACCCAGTACTTC
-	TRBJ2-3	-	TRBV28	CATTNETPSTDTQYF	TGTGCCACCACCAACGAGACGCCTAGCACAGATACGCAGTATTTT
-	TRBJ2-2	-	TRBV29-1	CSVASSITGELFF	TGCAGCGTTGCATCCTCTATAACCGGGGAGCTGTTTTTT
TRBD2	TRBJ2-3	few	TRBV20-1	CSARDSGFRPSGSYTDTQYF	TGCAGTGCTAGAGATTCGGGATTTCGGCCTAGCGGGAGTTACACAGATACGCAGTATTTT
TRBD1	TRBJ1-5	few	TRBV4-2	CASSHVIGQGSSSNQPQHF	TGTGCCAGCAGCCACGTCATAGGACAGGGGTCCTCTAGCAATCAGCCCCAGCATTTT
TRBD1	TRBJ2-3	many	TRBV28	CASSVAGTGRDTQYF	TGTGCCAGCAGCGTTGCCGGGACAGGGAGGGATACGCAGTATTTT
TRBD1	TRBJ1-1	few	TRBV5-1	CASSPIMIGTGHTEAFF	TGCGCCAGCAGCCCCATAATGATAGGGACAGGGCACACTGAAGCTTTCTTT
-	TRBJ1-6	once	TRBV10-3	CAIRRSGDSHLHF	TGTGCCATCCGACGGTCAGGTGATTCACACCTCCACTTT
TRBD2	TRBJ2-2	many	TRBV12-3/TRBV12-4	CASSLSVAGGTGELFF	TGTGCCAGCAGTTTATCGGTAGCGGGAGGCACCGGGGAGCTGTTTTTT